This TCR beta chain stems from a study of vaccination effects on CD4 cells after COVID-19. On the study more broadly: Each participant was administered two doses of either the BNT162b2 or the mRNA-1273 vaccine. General study points: The vaccine-induced clones of healthy vaccinees included only 1 of 255 that cross-reacted with common cold coronaviruses.

The CDR3 contains 13 residues. Germline-derived CDR1 and CDR2 are LGHDT and YNNKEL (reference sequence). With 4 bases removed from V and 4 bases from J, the gap between germline ends came to 10 bases. Profiling relied on immunoSEQ multiplex PCR, and the TCRdb table lists in-frame clones only, not all of them. The table has under 25,000 clones, around 75% seen once. Pools of viral peptides were used by the ViraFEST assay to expand antigen-specific CD4+ T cells ahead of sequencing. Investigators separated out CD4+ T cells once less than 11 days of culture had passed. None of the vaccinated had previously contracted SARS-CoV-2, and their nucleocapsid antibodies tested negative. This clone was counted a single time. Its antigen is not known.

This chain connects TRBV3-1 (or the pseudogene TRBV3-2) to TRBJ1-2; no clear D gene. The sample here was CD4+ T cells from PBMCs cultured with HCoV-NL63 spike peptides, taken before COVID-19 vaccination. This clonotype originated in a human donor who received a COVID-19 vaccine. DNA for the CDR3: TGTGCCAGCAGCCGGTTGGGTACCTATGGCTACACCTTC. As protein: CASSRLGTYGYTF.